These 14 T cell receptor beta chains share one sample of origin, sequenced in a study of regulatory T cells in long-lasting Graves disease. Through Arm-PCR of CDR3 regions and iRepertoire HTBI primers, TCR beta libraries were built. TCRdb called the multiplex PCR reads again in MiXCR, with one record for every CDR3 protein. The table shows around 420,000 distinct CDR3 sequences, with over 12% occurring only once. The sample's time point: newly diagnosed GD, antithyroid drugs for less than 3 months. The TCR library was prepared using RNA isolated from PBMCs. This same sample was also part of a study on T cells in Graves' hyperthyroidism and ophthalmopathy.

Sequenced material: peripheral blood mononuclear cells (PBMCs), taken at new diagnosis, from a patient treated with antithyroid drugs. The source of these receptors is a woman between 40 and 50 years old with Graves disease.

This clonotype was seen at least ten times. The V and J genes are TRBV28 and TRBJ1-2; 12 positions match TRBD1. The germline gives CDR1 MDHEN, CDR2 SYDVKM. This CDR3 contains 17 residues. V lost 6 bases to trimming and J lost 6 bases; unmatched junction nucleotides: 14. CDR3 sequence (DNA): TGTGCCAGCAGCTCCCCTCCGGGACAGGGGGCAAGGAATGGCTACACCTTC. It codes for CASSSPPGQGARNGYTF.

This clonotype was recorded at least ten times. The J gene is TRBJ2-7, the V gene TRBV12-3 or TRBV12-4; no clear D. V lost 1 base to trimming and J lost 10 bases, with 11 bases between them. This CDR3 spans 12 amino acids. CDR3 sequence: CASSLEWSEQYF. The CDR3, as DNA: TGTGCCAGCAGTTTAGAATGGTCCGAACAGTACTTC.

This clonotype was detected a few times. The V gene is TRBV11-2, the J gene TRBJ2-7; unclear D gene. The CDR3 has 12 residues. The V end was cut by 1 base, the J end by 9 bases, with 10 bases between. The germline gives CDR1 SGHAT, CDR2 FQNNGV. CDR3 DNA: TGTGCCAGCAGCTTAGGGCAGTGGGGGCAGTACTTC. Amino acids: CASSLGQWGQYF.

This clonotype appeared a few times. This chain links TRBV20-1 with TRBJ2-7; 8 nucleotides agree with TRBD1. The CDR3 has 17 residues. Germline CDR1 reads DFQATT; CDR2 reads SNEGSKA (reference sequence). The trim removed 1 base at V and 4 bases at J, leaving 15 bases unmatched. The CDR3: CSARAVTGATELYEQYF. The CDR3, as DNA: TGCAGTGCTAGAGCTGTGACAGGGGCAACTGAGTTGTACGAGCAGTACTTC.

This clonotype was detected ten times or more. The V call is TRBV12-3 or TRBV12-4, the J call TRBJ1-6; D unclear. V was pared by 5 bases and J by 7 bases, with 9 bases between. The CDR3 covers 13 residues. The CDR3 loop is CASSPPGNSPLHF. For the CDR3, the DNA is TGTGCCAGCAGTCCCCCGGGGAATTCACCCCTCCACTTT.

The sample holds many counts of this clonotype. This sequence joins TRBV7-2 and TRBJ2-5, with D perhaps TRBD2 (5 bases). Germline CDR1 is SGHTA and CDR2 is FQGNSA. V was pared by 5 bases and J by 1 base, with 17 bases between. CDR3 size: 16 residues. CDR3 region: CASSRHPAALQETQYF. The CDR3 region has the DNA TGTGCCAGCAGCCGACACCCAGCGGCCCTCCAAGAGACCCAGTACTTC.

In its sample, this clonotype was seen many times. The chain uses TRBV11-3 and TRBJ2-7; TRBD1 aligns across 7 bases. J lost 12 bases, V lost 1 base, and 6 bases had no gene match. This CDR3 comprises 12 residues. The germline CDR1 and CDR2 sequences are SGHNT and YENEEA. The CDR3: CASSLGRDRTYF. The CDR3 DNA reads TGTGCCAGCAGCTTAGGTCGGGACAGAACGTACTTC.

This chain joins TRBV24-1 and TRBJ2-3; 9 bases match TRBD1. The J call is in doubt because the DNA end fits TRBJ2-1 better. The CDR3 has 17 residues. The V gene's germline CDR1 is KGHDR and CDR2 SFDVKD. This CDR3 is CATSDFYGTGTYNEQFF. DNA for the CDR3: TGTGCCACCAGTGACTTTTACGGGACAGGGACCTACAATGAGCAGTTCTTC.

Turning to this clonotype: At one of its ends the junction is not consistent with the germline gene, which may arise from a read error. V is TRBV7-7 and J is TRBJ2-5; TRBD1 agrees at 9 bases. The V gene's germline CDR1 is SSHAT and CDR2 FNYEAQ (reference sequence). The CDR3 sequence is 14 residues long. CDR3 DNA: TGTGCTAGCAGCTCACCGGGACAGGGTTCGGCCCAGTACTTC. Encoded protein: CASSSPGQGSAQYF. Based on the CDR3 plus reference TRBV7-7 and TRBJ2-5, the full variable domain is GAGVSQSPRYKVTKRGQDVTLRCDPISSHATLYWYQQALGQGPEFLTYFNYEAQPDKSGLPSDRFSAERPEGSISTLTIQRTEQRDSAMYRCASSSPGQGSAQYFGPGTRLLVL.

This clonotype was detected many times. This sequence joins TRBV5-1 and TRBJ2-5; weak D call: TRBD1 (6 bases). The CDR3 length is 15 residues. V gave up 4 bases and J gave up 0 bases, with 13 bases separating them. The V gene's germline CDR1 is SGHRS and CDR2 YFSETQ. The CDR3 nucleotides read TGCGCCAGCAGCCTGACAGGATGGTACCAAGAGACCCAGTACTTC. Protein: CASSLTGWYQETQYF.

This clonotype was recorded many times. V gene TRBV5-1 combines with J gene TRBJ1-4; TRBD1 matches 7 bases. This CDR3 has 14 residues. The V and J ends lost 6 bases and 4 bases, in that order; junction bases with no gene match: 6. Germline lookup yields CDR1 SGHRS and CDR2 YFSETQ. The CDR3 protein is CASTPGTVNEKLFF. The CDR3 nucleotides are TGCGCCAGCACCCCCGGGACAGTTAATGAAAAACTGTTTTTT.

This clonotype was counted between two and nine times. The rearrangement links TRBV7-2 to TRBJ1-5; 12 bases align to TRBD1. After removal of 5 bases from V and 6 bases from J, the junction contained 11 bases not matched to a gene. The germline CDR1 and CDR2 sequences are SGHTA and FQGNSA. CDR3 length: 17 residues. In DNA form, the CDR3 reads TGTGCCAGCAGCCTCGGGACAGGGGGCGTTTCGGTTCAGCCCCAGCATTTT. Translating gives CASSLGTGGVSVQPQHF.

V is TRBV12-5 and J is TRBJ2-2; D is unresolved. This CDR3 spans 12 amino acids. V gave up 7 bases and J gave up 1 base, with 4 bases separating them. Germline CDR1 and CDR2: LGHNT and FRNRAP. In nucleotides, the CDR3 is TGTGCTAGTGTCCTGAACACCGGGGAGCTGTTTTTT. Its protein is CASVLNTGELFF. Combining the CDR3 with reference TRBV12-5 and TRBJ2-2 gives the whole variable domain DARVTQTPRHKVTEMGQEVTMRCQPILGHNTVFWYRQTMMQGLELLAYFRNRAPLDDSGMPKDRFSAEMPDATLATLKIQPSEPRDSAVYFCASVLNTGELFFGEGSRLTVL.

This clonotype was detected many times. The V call is TRBV12-3 or TRBV12-4, the J call TRBJ1-2, with D maybe TRBD1 (5 bases). V was clipped by 4 bases and J by 3 bases, with 9 bases between them. The CDR3 extends over 13 amino acids. CDR3 DNA: TGTGCCAGCAGTTCCAAGACAGACTATGGCTACACCTTC. Translation: CASSSKTDYGYTF.